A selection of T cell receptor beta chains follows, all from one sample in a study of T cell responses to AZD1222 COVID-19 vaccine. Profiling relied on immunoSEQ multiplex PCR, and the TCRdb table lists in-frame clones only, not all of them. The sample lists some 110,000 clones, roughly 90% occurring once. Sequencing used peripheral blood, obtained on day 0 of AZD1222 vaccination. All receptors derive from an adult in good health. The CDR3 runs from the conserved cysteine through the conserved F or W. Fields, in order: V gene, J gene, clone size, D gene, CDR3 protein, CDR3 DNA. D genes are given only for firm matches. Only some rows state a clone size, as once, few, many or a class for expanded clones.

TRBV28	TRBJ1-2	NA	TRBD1	CASSPGTGYVYGYTF	TGTGCCAGCAGTCCCGGGACAGGGTACGTTTATGGCTACACCTTC
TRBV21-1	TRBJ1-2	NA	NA	CASSFFGYGYTF	TGTGCCAGCAGCTTCTTCGGCTATGGCTACACCTTC
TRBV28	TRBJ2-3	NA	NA	CASRLPEGDTQYF	TGTGCCAGCAGGCTTCCGGAGGGTGACACGCAGTATTTT
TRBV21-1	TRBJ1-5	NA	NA	CASSKGAEGVSNQPQHF	TGTGCCAGCAGCAAGGGGGCCGAAGGAGTTAGCAATCAGCCCCAGCATTTT
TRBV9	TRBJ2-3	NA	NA	CASSGQGQSLDTQYF	TGTGCCAGCAGCGGCCAGGGGCAGTCATTAGATACGCAGTATTTT
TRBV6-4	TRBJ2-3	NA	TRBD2	CASESEAGRSTDTQYF	TGTGCCAGCGAATCCGAAGCGGGGCGAAGCACAGATACGCAGTATTTT
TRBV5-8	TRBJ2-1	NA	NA	CASSLGPSLGQNEQFF	TGTGCCAGCAGCTTGGGTCCCAGCCTAGGACAAAATGAGCAGTTCTTC
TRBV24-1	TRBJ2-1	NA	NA	CATSEQPGDEQFF	TGTGCCACCAGTGAGCAACCAGGGGATGAGCAGTTCTTC
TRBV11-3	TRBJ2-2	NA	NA	CASRPQGGARELFF	TGTGCCAGCAGACCCCAGGGGGGAGCCAGGGAGCTGTTTTTT
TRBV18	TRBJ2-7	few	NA	CASSLRNEQYF	TGTGCCAGCTCACTTAGAAACGAGCAGTACTTC
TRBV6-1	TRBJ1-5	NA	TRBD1	CASSETGGGQPQHF	TGTGCCAGCAGTGAGACAGGGGGCGGTCAGCCCCAGCATTTT
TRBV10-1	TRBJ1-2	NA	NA	CASSDRTNYGYTF	TGCGCCAGCAGTGACAGAACTAACTATGGCTACACCTTC
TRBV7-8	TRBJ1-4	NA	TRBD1	CASSSRRSGQAATNEKLFF	TGTGCCAGCAGCTCCCGGAGGTCGGGACAGGCTGCAACTAATGAAAAACTGTTTTTT
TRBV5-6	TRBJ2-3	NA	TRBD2	CASSLVAGSTDTQYF	TGTGCCAGCAGCTTGGTAGCGGGCAGCACAGATACGCAGTATTTT
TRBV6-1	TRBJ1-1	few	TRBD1	CASSEEAGGGTEAFF	TGTGCCAGCAGTGAAGAGGCAGGGGGCGGCACTGAAGCTTTCTTT
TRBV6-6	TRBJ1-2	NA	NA	CATNEGFDYGYTF	TGTGCCACCAATGAGGGGTTTGACTATGGCTACACCTTC
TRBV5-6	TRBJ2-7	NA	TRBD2	CASSAGTSVKEQYF	TGTGCCAGCAGCGCCGGGACTAGTGTTAAAGAGCAGTACTTC
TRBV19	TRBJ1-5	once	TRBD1	CASSMTGNQPQHF	TGTGCCAGTAGTATGACAGGGAATCAGCCCCAGCATTTT
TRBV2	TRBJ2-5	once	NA	CASKGTEQETQYF	TGTGCCAGTAAGGGTACGGAACAAGAGACCCAGTACTTC
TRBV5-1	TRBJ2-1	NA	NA	CASSWGQGRNEQFF	TGCGCCAGCAGCTGGGGGCAGGGGAGGAATGAGCAGTTCTTC
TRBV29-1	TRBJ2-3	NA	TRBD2	CSVEGTSGGTDTQYF	TGCAGCGTTGAAGGGACTAGCGGGGGGACAGATACGCAGTATTTT
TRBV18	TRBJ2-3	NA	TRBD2	CASSKSQRGGGDTQYF	TGTGCCAGCTCAAAGTCCCAGCGGGGGGGCGGCGATACGCAGTATTTT